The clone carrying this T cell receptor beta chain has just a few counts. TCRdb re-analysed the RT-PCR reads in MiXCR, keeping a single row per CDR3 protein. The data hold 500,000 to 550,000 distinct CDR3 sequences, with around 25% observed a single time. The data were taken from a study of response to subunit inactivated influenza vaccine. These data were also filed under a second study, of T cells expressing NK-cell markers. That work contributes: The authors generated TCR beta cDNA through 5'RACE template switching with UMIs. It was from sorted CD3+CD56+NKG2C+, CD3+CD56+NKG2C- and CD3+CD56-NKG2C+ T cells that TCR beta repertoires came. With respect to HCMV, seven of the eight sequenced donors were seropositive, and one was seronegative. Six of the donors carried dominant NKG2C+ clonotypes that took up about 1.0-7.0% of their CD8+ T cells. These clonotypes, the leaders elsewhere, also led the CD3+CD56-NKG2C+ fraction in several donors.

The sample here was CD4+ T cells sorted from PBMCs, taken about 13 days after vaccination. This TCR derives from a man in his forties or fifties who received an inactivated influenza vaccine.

CDR3 nucleotide sequence: TGTGCCAGCAGTTCAATAGGGTCCCTCATTGGAGAGCAGTACTTC. Amino acid sequence: CASSSIGSLIGEQYF. This chain connects TRBV12-3 or TRBV12-4 to TRBJ2-7, with D unresolved. The CDR3 length is 15 residues. V lost 4 bases and J lost 7, with 20 bases in between.